The clone carrying this T cell receptor beta chain has a handful of counts. Its antigen remains unknown. This record belongs to a study of T cell repertoires in cytomegalovirus infection. Turning to the study itself: In public TCR beta signatures, there were indications of both CMV infection and matching HLA type.

Findings and caveats of the study: HLA-C-restricted CMV clonotypes gave the most frequent clonotype in two of eight donors. Accumulated public TCR beta family frequency recognized individuals carrying CMV together with the relevant HLA.

A single record per CDR3 protein comes from TCRdb applying MiXCR to the reads. The sample shows about 190,000 distinct CDR3 sequences, over 25% of them seen only once. V was trimmed by 2 bases and J by 7 bases, leaving 24 bases between them. The CDR3 is 18 residues long. Germline assignment: CDR1 SGHTA and CDR2 FQGNSA. This TCR came from a human donor in good health (CMV status not recorded). Some clones in this sample may be carry-over from other donors' samples. This chain links TRBV7-2 with TRBJ1-5; TRBD1 is a possible D gene (5 bases). Sequencing input: PBMCs. The CDR3 sequence is CASSLMGGAGASRQPQHF. Here the CDR3 DNA reads TGTGCCAGCAGCTTAATGGGAGGGGCAGGCGCCTCAAGGCAGCCCCAGCATTTT.